This TCR beta chain was identified during a study of blood T cell repertoires in COVID-19 (dated by TCRdb to between 2020 and 2021). Concerning the study at large: Samples covering the acute and convalescent phases of COVID-19 were provided by collaborators in the United States, Italy and Spain. The material from the prospective study consisted of cDNA or gDNA derived from T cells, B-cell-depleted T cells, or PBMCs. Subjects who had been exposed to COVID-19, were actively infected with it, or had recovered from it provided the deeply sampled blood TCRbeta repertoires that made up the dataset. A freely available public database, intended as a resource for researchers studying the immune response to SARS-CoV-2, is where the repertoires were released. Samples came from the ongoing ImmuneRACE study (first 160 participants) plus 1,254 subjects from 6 global collaborators. Nearly every sample came with metadata listing a de-identified subject ID, COVID-19 status, age in years and sex. Where available, HLA class I and class II types were taken from metadata supplied by the sample provider and were not determined by assay-based typing.

V has 6 bases trimmed and J has 6 bases trimmed; junction bases matching no gene number 12. CDR1 MDHEN and CDR2 SYDVKM were looked up in the germline V gene. The CDR3 contains 15 residues, cysteine and phenylalanine counted. This entry keeps only the CDR3 DNA: 45 bases, framed from base 1. The paper as a whole reports these results and caveats: The quantity of clinical and demographic metadata differed by source and by participant and was supplied without curation.

TCRbeta CDR3 regions were amplified from genomic DNA by means of the immunoSEQ Assay, a bias-controlled multiplex PCR. Per the authors' processing: Nucleated cell counts per sample were estimated from amplification of reference gene primers within the assay. Sequence reads were collapsed and filtered to measure the absolute abundance of every unique TCRbeta CDR3 rearrangement. For each sample, productive Simpson clonality was calculated by taking the square root of Simpson's diversity index across productive rearrangements. What TCRdb holds here is the immuneACCESS table cut down to in-frame rearrangements. Part of the clones is not present; checked against another copy, under half of the missing clones reflect an unresolved V gene, and the others are unexplained. The DNA gave D and trimming, while V, J and clone size come from that table. This sample has approximately 81,000 clones in its table, and about nine tenths of those were observed once. Jointly, the top ten make up 1.5% to 2% of the sample.

The collaborating institutions used their own protocols to collect whole blood in K2EDTA tubes. For TCRbeta analysis, collaborators shipped samples as frozen whole blood, isolated PBMCs, or DNA extracted from either of those sample types. Note on this clone: The clone's antigen remains unknown. Base qualities are not recorded, but no much larger clone differs from it by a single base.

The specimen sequenced was peripheral blood. The chain was built from TRBV28 and TRBJ2-7; a stretch of 9 junction bases matches TRBD2. The sequence derives from a woman aged 45-59 years in a cohort sampled during active COVID-19. At the DNA level, the sequence is TGTGCCAGCAGCCAACTAGCGGGTGTTACTGGCGAGCAGTACTTC. Its product reads: CASSQLAGVTGEQYF.